This passage covers 25 T cell receptor beta chains from one sample sequenced in a study of T cells in Graves' hyperthyroidism and ophthalmopathy. The CDR3 regions of TCR beta were amplified from RNA transcripts. TCR CDR3 regions were first amplified by RT-PCR with HTBI primers. TCRdb analysed the multiplex PCR reads with MiXCR anew, one entry per CDR3 protein. The sample yields about 590,000 distinct CDR3 sequences, less than 20% seen once. The sequenced sample was blood. The receptors come from a woman in her 30s with Graves' hyperthyroidism.

The chain employs TRBV27 and TRBJ2-1; D gene ambiguous. The CDR3 runs 15 residues. CDR1 is MNHEY, CDR2 SMNVEV, per germline (reference sequence). V was shortened by 2 bases and J by 4 bases, with 12 bases between the two germline ends. As DNA, the CDR3 is TGTGCCAGCAGTTTAGAGCAGAAACCTTACAATGAGCAGTTCTTC. This codes for CASSLEQKPYNEQFF.

This clonotype was found many times. The V call is TRBV29-1, the J call TRBJ2-7, with 10 nucleotides matching TRBD2. Germline trimming cut 0 bases from V and 7 bases from J; bases unmatched to any gene: 12. The CDR3 runs 16 residues. Germline values: CDR1 SQVTM, CDR2 ANQGSEA. CDR3 amino acids: CSVEDLASGSIGEQYF. In nucleotides, the CDR3 is TGCAGCGTTGAAGATCTCGCTAGCGGGAGTATAGGGGAGCAGTACTTC.

This clonotype was recorded at least ten times. The chain joins TRBV30 to TRBJ1-2; no firm D call. Germline CDR1 is GTSNPN and CDR2 is SVGIG (reference sequence). CDR3 length: 13 amino acids. V was cut by 0 bases and J by 4 bases, with 9 bases left in between. Here the CDR3 reads CAWSVQGLYGYTF. In nucleotides, the CDR3 is TGTGCCTGGAGTGTACAAGGGCTCTATGGCTACACCTTC. The full variable domain, with the rest looked up from reference TRBV30 and TRBJ1-2, is SQTIHQWPATLVQPVGSPLSLECTVEGTSNPNLYWYRQAAGRGLQLLFYSVGIGQISSEVPQNLSASRPQDRQFILSSKKLLLSDSGFYLCAWSVQGLYGYTFGSGTRLTVV.

This clonotype was observed a few times. The chain employs TRBV12-3 or TRBV12-4 and TRBJ2-4; possibly TRBD1 or TRBD2 for D (6 bases each). V lost 2 bases and J 5 bases, leaving 16 bases between the germline ends. This CDR3 has 16 amino acids. In DNA, the CDR3 is TGTGCCAGCAGTTTATTCCCGGGGGCATTGGAAAACATTCAGTACTTC. Translation gives CASSLFPGALENIQYF.

In its sample, this clonotype was seen many times. The chain has TRBV28 and TRBJ1-2; possible D gene TRBD1, 5 bases. CDR1 and CDR2 from the germline V gene are MDHEN and SYDVKM. V was clipped by 2 bases and J by 2 bases, with 9 bases between them. The CDR3 sequence is 14 residues long. CDR3 residues: CASSLAGLNYGYTF. CDR3 DNA: TGTGCCAGCAGTTTAGCAGGGCTGAACTATGGCTACACCTTC.

This clonotype was observed at least ten times. The V and J genes are TRBV28 and TRBJ2-7, with D maybe TRBD2 (6 bases). This CDR3 comprises 15 residues. Trimming took off 3 bases at V and 0 bases at J, with 12 bases between the two ends. CDR1 is MDHEN and CDR2 is SYDVKM in the germline V gene. The CDR3 bases are TGTGCCAGCAGTTTTGGCGGGGCTAGCTCCTACGAGCAGTACTTC. It specifies CASSFGGASSYEQYF.

This clonotype was recorded a few times. For the CDR3, the DNA is TGTGCCAGCATAGCGTTATTAGCGGAGGTTCAGATGGGCTCCTACAATGAGCAGTTCTTC. It specifies CASIALLAEVQMGSYNEQFF. The rearrangement joins TRBV6-2 or TRBV6-3 to TRBJ2-1, with D maybe TRBD2 (6 bases). The CDR3 is 20 amino acids. CDR1 is MNHEY and CDR2 is SVGEGT in the germline V gene. V was trimmed by 7 bases and J by 0 bases, leaving 28 bases between them.

V and J are TRBV18 and TRBJ2-7; 7 positions match TRBD2. Germline V CDR1 and CDR2: KGHSH, LQKENI. The CDR3 is made up of 16 amino acids. The V segment lost 4 bases and the J segment 4 bases; nucleotides outside the gene matches: 13. CDR3 DNA: TGTGCCAGCTCACTCAAGCGGGAAAGCCTGCCTTACGAGCAGTACTTC. This encodes CASSLKRESLPYEQYF.

At least ten counts were recorded for this clonotype. The V and J genes are TRBV20-1 and TRBJ2-2; D may be TRBD1 (6 bases). Germline assignment: CDR1 DFQATT and CDR2 SNEGSKA (reference sequence). V was clipped by 4 bases and J by 0 bases, with 12 bases between them. The CDR3 spans 15 residues. CDR3 in DNA: TGCAGTGCTACCGAACAGGGAGCGAACACCGGGGAGCTGTTTTTT. It codes for CSATEQGANTGELFF.

This clonotype was detected many times. This sequence joins TRBV3-1 and TRBJ1-6, with 11 bases fitting TRBD1. This CDR3 has 17 residues. Losses at the gene ends were 5 bases for V and 6 bases for J; bases not matched to a gene: 9. Germline values: CDR1 LGHDT, CDR2 YNNKEL (reference sequence). The CDR3 loop reads CASSAHGTGGSNSPLHF. The CDR3 DNA is TGTGCCAGCAGCGCCCACGGGACAGGGGGATCTAATTCACCCCTCCACTTT.

The V call is TRBV29-1, the J call TRBJ1-4; the D is unclear. This CDR3 comprises 14 residues. V dropped 7 bases and J dropped 13 bases, with 25 bases sitting between them. Germline V gives CDR1 SQVTM, CDR2 ANQGSEA. In nucleotides, the CDR3 is TGCAGCGCCTCGGACGACCCCCTGAATCGGGCACTGTTTTTT. It codes for CSASDDPLNRALFF. The whole variable domain, filled in from reference TRBV29-1 and TRBJ1-4, reads SAVISQKPSRDICQRGTSLTIQCQVDSQVTMMFWYRQQPGQSLTLIATANQGSEATYESGFVIDKFPISRPNLTFSTLTVSNMSPEDSSIYLCSASDDPLNRALFFGSGTQLSVL.

The chain joins TRBV4-1 to TRBJ2-4; TRBD2 agrees at 9 bases. The CDR3 has 20 residues. The junction had 12 bases not matched to a gene; V was cut back by 0 bases and J by 0 bases. CDR1 and CDR2 (germline): MGHRA, YSYEKL. The CDR3 loop reads CASSQDLMGLAGTAKNIQYF. The CDR3, as DNA: TGCGCCAGCAGCCAAGATCTCATGGGTCTAGCGGGAACAGCCAAAAACATTCAGTACTTC.

V usage is TRBV11-2 and J usage is TRBJ2-2, with 10 nucleotides matching TRBD1. V lost 4 bases and J lost 7; bases outside the gene matches: 6. Germline V CDR1 and CDR2: SGHAT, FQNNGV. The CDR3 sequence is 15 residues long. The CDR3 DNA follows: TGTGCCAGCAGCTCACGACAGGGGGCCGGCGGGGAGCTGTTTTTT. Its translation is CASSSRQGAGGELFF.

The chain employs TRBV2 and TRBJ2-3; TRBD2 aligns across 11 bases. CDR1 and CDR2 from the germline V gene are SNHLY and FYNNEI. The V and J ends lost 7 bases and 0 bases, in that order; junction bases with no gene match: 6. This CDR3 region has 16 residues. The CDR3 loop reads CASNAGTSGSTDTQYF. The CDR3 DNA sequence: TGTGCCAGCAACGCCGGGACTAGCGGAAGCACAGATACGCAGTATTTT. Based on the CDR3 plus reference TRBV2 and TRBJ2-3, the full variable domain is EPEVTQTPSHQVTQMGQEVILRCVPISNHLYFYWYRQILGQKVEFLVSFYNNEISEKSEIFDDQFSVERPDGSNFTLKIRSTKLEDSAMYFCASNAGTSGSTDTQYFGPGTRLTVL.

This clonotype appeared a single time. The V and J genes are TRBV9 and TRBJ2-7, with D perhaps matching TRBD1 (6 bases). V lost 0 bases and J 3 bases, leaving 10 bases between the germline ends. This CDR3 has 14 residues. CDR1 is SGDLS and CDR2 is YYNGEE in the germline V gene. The CDR3 bases are TGTGCCAGCAGCGTAGAGGACAGTCGCTACGAGCAGTACTTC. This sequence encodes CASSVEDSRYEQYF.

This clonotype was picked up a small number of times. The genes are TRBV3-2 and TRBJ2-5; TRBD1, as called in the table, went unchecked against the DNA. TRBV3-2 has pseudogene status. This CDR3 region has 15 residues. The CDR3 spells CASSQEDRGTETQYF. CDR3 coding DNA: TGTGCCAGCAGCCAGGAGGACAGGGGGACAGAGACCCAGTACTTC.

This clonotype was recorded at least ten times. Here the CDR3 reads CASNGLNTEAFF. The DNA for the CDR3 is TGTGCCAGCAACGGTCTGAACACTGAAGCTTTCTTT. V gene TRBV28 combines with J gene TRBJ1-1; D gene unclear. Trimming shortened V by 7 bases and J by 0 bases, and 6 bases separated the two germline ends. CDR1 MDHEN and CDR2 SYDVKM come from the germline V gene. CDR3 length equals 12 residues.

This clonotype has at least ten counts. The chain employs TRBV28 and TRBJ1-5, with 10 bases identical to TRBD1. The CDR3 has 14 amino acids. V shed 7 bases and J 7 bases; nucleotides not matched to a gene: 7. In germline, CDR1 is MDHEN, CDR2 SYDVKM. As DNA, the CDR3 is TGTGCCAGCACGTTGGACAGGGGGGAGCAGCCCCAGCATTTT. Residues: CASTLDRGEQPQHF. Full variable domain (rest looked up from reference TRBV28 and TRBJ1-5): DVKVTQSSRYLVKRTGEKVFLECVQDMDHENMFWYRQDPGLGLRLIYFSYDVKMKEKGDIPEGYSVSREKKERFSLILESASTNQTSMYLCASTLDRGEQPQHFGDGTRLSIL.

This clonotype was counted between two and nine times. One junction end disagrees with the germline gene, perhaps due to a read error. The rearrangement uses TRBV6-1 and TRBJ2-1, with 10 bases fitting TRBD2. The CDR3 has 16 amino acids. Germline lookup yields CDR1 MNHNS and CDR2 SASEGT. CDR3 protein: CASELAGGISYNEQLF. The CDR3 DNA reads as TGTGCCAGCGAGTTAGCGGGAGGAATCTCCTACAATGAGCAGCTCTTC.

In DNA, the CDR3 is TGTGCCAGCTCCCCGGGCCGTTTGAGCACTGAAGCTTTCTTT. Its protein product is CASSPGRLSTEAFF. This sequence joins TRBV18 and TRBJ1-1, with unresolved D. Germline CDR1 reads KGHSH; CDR2 reads LQKENI. V lost 6 bases and J lost 4, with 15 bases in between. This CDR3 spans 14 amino acids.

This clonotype was recorded at least ten times. The chain recombines TRBV12-5 with TRBJ2-3; D remains unclear. The CDR3 is made up of 16 amino acids. V lost 6 bases to trimming and J lost 0 bases, with 16 bases between them. Looked up from germline, CDR1 is LGHNT and CDR2 is FRNRAP. This CDR3 is CASGSADKESTDTQYF. CDR3 DNA sequence: TGTGCTAGTGGGAGCGCCGACAAGGAAAGCACAGATACGCAGTATTTT.

This clonotype occurred a few times. The chain couples TRBV19 to TRBJ1-5, with D perhaps matching TRBD1 (6 bases). The ends were cut back, 2 bases at V and 4 bases at J, with 9 bases in the middle. This CDR3 comprises 14 residues. Per germline, CDR1 LNHDA and CDR2 SQIVND (reference sequence). CDR3 residues: CASSIIGTNQPQHF. The CDR3 DNA reads TGTGCCAGTAGTATAATCGGGACAAATCAGCCCCAGCATTTT.

At least ten counts were recorded for this clonotype. J is TRBJ2-1 and V is TRBV27; weak D call: TRBD2 (6 bases). Germline V gene sequence: CDR1 MNHEY, CDR2 SMNVEV (reference sequence). V gave up 4 bases and J gave up 10 bases, with 11 bases separating them. The CDR3 is 12 residues long. For the CDR3, the DNA is TGTGCCAGCAGTTCCACTAGCCACGAGCAGTTCTTC. Amino acids: CASSSTSHEQFF.

This clonotype has a count of ten or more. The gene calls are TRBV2 and TRBJ1-2; D not resolved. Trimming pared 6 bases from V and 6 bases from J, leaving 17 bases between. The germline CDR1 and CDR2 sequences are SNHLY and FYNNEI. This CDR3 region has 14 residues. For the CDR3, the DNA is TGTGCCAGCAGGGAGAGCTCCGTTATCCATGGCTACACCTTC. Protein sequence: CASRESSVIHGYTF.

This clonotype has at least ten counts. The gene calls are TRBV6-5 and TRBJ2-7, with D perhaps TRBD2 (6 bases). The ends were cut back, 2 bases at V and 0 bases at J, with 11 bases in the middle. Per germline, CDR1 MNHEY and CDR2 SVGAGI. The length of the CDR3 is 15 residues. CDR3 sequence reads: CASSYIGGFSYEQYF. In nucleotides, the CDR3 is TGTGCCAGCAGTTACATCGGAGGGTTCTCCTACGAGCAGTACTTC.